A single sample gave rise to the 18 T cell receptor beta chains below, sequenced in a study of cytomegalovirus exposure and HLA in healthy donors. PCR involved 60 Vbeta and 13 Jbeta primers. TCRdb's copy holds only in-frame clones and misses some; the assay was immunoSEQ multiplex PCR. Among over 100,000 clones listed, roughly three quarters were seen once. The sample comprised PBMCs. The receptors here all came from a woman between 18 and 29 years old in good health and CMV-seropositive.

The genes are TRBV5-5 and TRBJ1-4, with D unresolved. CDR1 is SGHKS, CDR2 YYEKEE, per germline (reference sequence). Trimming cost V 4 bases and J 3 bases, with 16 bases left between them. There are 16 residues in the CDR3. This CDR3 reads CASSSYRAGANEKLFF. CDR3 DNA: TGTGCCAGCAGCAGTTACAGAGCCGGGGCTAATGAAAAACTGTTTTTT.

The CDR3 is CASSLDGTASSGANVLTF. CDR3 coding DNA: TGTGCCAGCAGCTTAGATGGGACAGCGAGCTCTGGGGCCAACGTCCTGACTTTC. The chain couples TRBV11-2 to TRBJ2-6, with TRBD1 identical over 7 bases. The CDR3 length is 18 residues. After removal of 0 bases from V and 0 bases from J, the junction contained 5 bases not matched to a gene. Germline CDR1 reads SGHAT; CDR2 reads FQNNGV.

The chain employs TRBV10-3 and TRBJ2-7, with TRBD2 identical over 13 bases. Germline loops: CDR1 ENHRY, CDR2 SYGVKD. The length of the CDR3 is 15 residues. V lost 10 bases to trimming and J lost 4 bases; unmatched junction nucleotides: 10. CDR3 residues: CASDGGGLAGYEQYF. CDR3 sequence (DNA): TGTGCCAGTGACGGGGGGGGACTAGCGGGGTACGAGCAGTACTTC.

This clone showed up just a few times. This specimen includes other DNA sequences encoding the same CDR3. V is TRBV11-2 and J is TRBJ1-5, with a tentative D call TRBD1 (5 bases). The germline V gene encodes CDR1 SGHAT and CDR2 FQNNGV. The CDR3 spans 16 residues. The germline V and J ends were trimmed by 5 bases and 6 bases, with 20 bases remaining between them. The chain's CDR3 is CASSAQGGGFSQPQHF. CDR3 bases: TGTGCCAGCAGCGCCCAGGGAGGAGGTTTCTCTCAGCCCCAGCATTTT.

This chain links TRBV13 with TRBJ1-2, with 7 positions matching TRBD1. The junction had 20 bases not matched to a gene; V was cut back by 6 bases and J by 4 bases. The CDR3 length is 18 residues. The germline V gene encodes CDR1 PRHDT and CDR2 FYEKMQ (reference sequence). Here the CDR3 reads CASSPILVPGQPFYGYTF. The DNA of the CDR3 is TGTGCCAGCAGTCCCATTCTAGTTCCGGGACAGCCGTTCTATGGCTACACCTTC.

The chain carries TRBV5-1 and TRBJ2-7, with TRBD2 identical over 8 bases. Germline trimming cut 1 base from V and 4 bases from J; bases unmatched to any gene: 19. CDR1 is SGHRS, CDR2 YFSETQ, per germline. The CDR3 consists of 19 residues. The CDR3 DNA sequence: TGCGCCAGCAGCTTGCGGCCCCAGGGCGATAGCGGGAAGGGATACGAGCAGTACTTC. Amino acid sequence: CASSLRPQGDSGKGYEQYF. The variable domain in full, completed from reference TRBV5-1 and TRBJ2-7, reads KAGVTQTPRYLIKTRGQQVTLSCSPISGHRSVSWYQQTPGQGLQFLFEYFSETQRNKGNFPGRFSGRQFSNSRSEMNVSTLELGDSALYLCASSLRPQGDSGKGYEQYFGPGTRLTVT.

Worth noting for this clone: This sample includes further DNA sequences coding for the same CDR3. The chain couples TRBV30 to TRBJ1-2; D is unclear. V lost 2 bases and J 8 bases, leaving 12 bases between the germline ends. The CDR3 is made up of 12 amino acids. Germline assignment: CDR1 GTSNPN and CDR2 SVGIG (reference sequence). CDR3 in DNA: TGTGCCTGGAGTTTAGGACTTACAGGCTACACCTTC. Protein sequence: CAWSLGLTGYTF.

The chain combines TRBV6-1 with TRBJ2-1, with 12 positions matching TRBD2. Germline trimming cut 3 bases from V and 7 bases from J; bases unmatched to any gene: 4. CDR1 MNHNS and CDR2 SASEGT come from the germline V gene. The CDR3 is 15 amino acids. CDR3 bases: TGTGCCAGCAGTGACCTAGCGGGAGGGCCAAATGAGCAGTTCTTC. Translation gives CASSDLAGGPNEQFF.

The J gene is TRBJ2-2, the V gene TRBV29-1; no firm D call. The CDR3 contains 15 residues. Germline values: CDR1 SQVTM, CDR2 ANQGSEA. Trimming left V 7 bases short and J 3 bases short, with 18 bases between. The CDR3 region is CSAGMAGSYTGELFF. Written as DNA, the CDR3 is TGCAGCGCAGGAATGGCCGGTTCGTACACCGGGGAGCTGTTTTTT.

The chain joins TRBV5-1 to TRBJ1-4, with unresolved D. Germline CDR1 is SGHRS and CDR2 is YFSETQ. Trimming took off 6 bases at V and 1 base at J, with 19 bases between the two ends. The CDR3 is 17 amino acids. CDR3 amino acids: CASTGGHLALTNEKLFF. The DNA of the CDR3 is TGCGCCAGCACTGGTGGGCATCTCGCTTTAACTAATGAAAAACTGTTTTTT.

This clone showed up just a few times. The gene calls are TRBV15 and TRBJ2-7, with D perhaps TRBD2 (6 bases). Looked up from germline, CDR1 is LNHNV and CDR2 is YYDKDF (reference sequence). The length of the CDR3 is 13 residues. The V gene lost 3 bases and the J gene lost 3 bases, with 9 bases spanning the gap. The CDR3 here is CATSRGLNYEQYF. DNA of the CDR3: TGTGCCACCAGCAGGGGACTCAACTACGAGCAGTACTTC.

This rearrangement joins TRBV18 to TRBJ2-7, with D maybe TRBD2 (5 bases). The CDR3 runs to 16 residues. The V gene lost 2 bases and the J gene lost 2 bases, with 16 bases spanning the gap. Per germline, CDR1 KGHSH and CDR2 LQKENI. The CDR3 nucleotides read TGTGCCAGCTCACCAGGGCGGTCAAGCGGAGCCTACGAGCAGTACTTC. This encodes CASSPGRSSGAYEQYF. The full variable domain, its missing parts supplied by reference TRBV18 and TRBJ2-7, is NAGVMQNPRHLVRRRGQEARLRCSPMKGHSHVYWYRQLPEEGLKFMVYLQKENIIDESGMPKERFSAEFPKEGPSILRIQQVVRGDSAAYFCASSPGRSSGAYEQYFGPGTRLTVT.

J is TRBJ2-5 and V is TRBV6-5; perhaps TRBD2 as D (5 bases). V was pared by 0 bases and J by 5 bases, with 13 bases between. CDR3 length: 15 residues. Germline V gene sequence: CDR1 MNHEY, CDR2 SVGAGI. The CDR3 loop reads CASSYSPHPGETQYF. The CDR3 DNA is TGTGCCAGCAGTTACTCACCGCATCCGGGGGAGACCCAGTACTTC.

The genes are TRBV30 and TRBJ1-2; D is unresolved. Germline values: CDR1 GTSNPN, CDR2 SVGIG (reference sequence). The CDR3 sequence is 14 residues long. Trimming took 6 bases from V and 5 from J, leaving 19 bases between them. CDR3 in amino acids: CACQRTPQRYGYTF. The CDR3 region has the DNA TGTGCCTGCCAAAGAACTCCCCAGCGATATGGCTACACCTTC. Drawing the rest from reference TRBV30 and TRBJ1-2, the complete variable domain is SQTIHQWPATLVQPVGSPLSLECTVEGTSNPNLYWYRQAAGRGLQLLFYSVGIGQISSEVPQNLSASRPQDRQFILSSKKLLLSDSGFYLCACQRTPQRYGYTFGSGTRLTVV.

Written as DNA, the CDR3 is TGTGCCAGCAGCTTAGCTACGACAGGCTACGAGCAGTACTTC. It codes for CASSLATTGYEQYF. V and J are TRBV7-2 and TRBJ2-7, with D maybe TRBD1 (6 bases). Between the trimmed V and J ends, which lost 0 bases and 3 bases, there was a span of 9 bases. This CDR3 comprises 14 residues. Germline loops: CDR1 SGHTA, CDR2 FQGNSA. The entire variable domain, with the rest obtained from reference TRBV7-2 and TRBJ2-7, is as follows: GAGVSQSPSNKVTEKGKDVELRCDPISGHTALYWYRQSLGQGLEFLIYFQGNSAPDKSGLPSDRFSAERTGGSVSTLTIQRTQQEDSAVYLCASSLATTGYEQYFGPGTRLTVT.

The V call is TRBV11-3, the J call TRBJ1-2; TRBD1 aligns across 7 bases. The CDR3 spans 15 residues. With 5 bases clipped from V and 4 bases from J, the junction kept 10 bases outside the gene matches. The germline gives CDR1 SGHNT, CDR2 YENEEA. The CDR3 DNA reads TGTGCCAGCAGCCCGACACAGGGGCCTGGCTATGGCTACACCTTC. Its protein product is CASSPTQGPGYGYTF.

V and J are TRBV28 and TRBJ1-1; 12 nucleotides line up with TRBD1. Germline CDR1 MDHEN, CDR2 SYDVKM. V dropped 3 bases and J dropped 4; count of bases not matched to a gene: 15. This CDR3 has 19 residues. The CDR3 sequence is CASSFPAGQGAPLVTEAFF. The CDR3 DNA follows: TGTGCCAGCAGTTTCCCCGCGGGACAGGGGGCGCCTCTGGTCACTGAAGCTTTCTTT.

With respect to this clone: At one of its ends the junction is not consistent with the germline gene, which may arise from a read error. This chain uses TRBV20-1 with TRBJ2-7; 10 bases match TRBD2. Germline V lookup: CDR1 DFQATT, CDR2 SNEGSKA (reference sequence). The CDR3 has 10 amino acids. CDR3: CSAPLAGANF. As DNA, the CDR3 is TGCAGTGCTCCTCTAGCGGGAGCGAACTTC.